These 25 T cell receptor beta chains came from one sample sequenced in a study of cytomegalovirus exposure and HLA in healthy donors. Assay: immunoSEQ multiplex PCR; the TCRdb copy retains only in-frame clones and omits some. The sample includes 120,000 or so clones, around 86% seen only once; the top ten take roughly 5%. The sample comprised PBMCs. These receptors originate from a man between 18 and 35 years old in good health and CMV-seronegative.

The count of this clone is one. The gene calls are TRBV27 and TRBJ2-3, with 8 bases lining up with TRBD2. The CDR3 extends over 17 amino acids. J gave up 2 bases and V 1 base, and 8 bases lay outside the gene matches. Germline CDR1 and CDR2: MNHEY and SMNVEV (reference sequence). CDR3: CASSLFRTSLLTDTQYF. The CDR3 nucleotides read TGTGCCAGCAGTTTATTTAGGACTAGCTTACTCACAGATACGCAGTATTTT.

This clone was seen a single time. Within the sample, other DNA sequences also encode this same CDR3. The genes are TRBV6-1 and TRBJ1-2; 7 bases are a match to TRBD1. Unmatched junction bases numbered 3, after V lost 6 bases and J lost 2 bases. The germline V gene encodes CDR1 MNHNS and CDR2 SASEGT. The CDR3 is 13 amino acids. CDR3 nucleotides: TGTGCCAGCAGCCAGACAGGGAACTATGGCTACACCTTC. Translation: CASSQTGNYGYTF.

The rearrangement uses TRBV4-2 and TRBJ1-1; no reliable D call. This CDR3 region has 16 residues. Germline V gene data show CDR1 as LGHNA and CDR2 as YNFKEQ. V was clipped by 1 base and J by 0 bases, with 12 bases between them. CDR3 amino acids: CASSQAGDSLNTEAFF. In DNA form, the CDR3 reads TGTGCCAGCAGCCAAGCCGGAGACTCCCTGAACACTGAAGCTTTCTTT.

This clone has a single count. The chain has TRBV7-7 and TRBJ2-5; tentatively, D is TRBD2 (7 bases). This CDR3 is 16 amino acids long. With 1 base removed from V and 7 bases from J, the gap between germline ends came to 19 bases. Germline loops: CDR1 SSHAT, CDR2 FNYEAQ (reference sequence). CDR3 residues: CASSLGTRERGGTQYF. The CDR3 nucleotides are TGTGCCAGCAGCTTAGGGACGCGGGAGAGGGGGGGGACCCAGTACTTC.

This clone has a handful of counts. The chain links TRBV30 to TRBJ2-7, with 14 bases lining up with TRBD2. CDR3 size: 14 residues. After removal of 3 bases from V and 6 bases from J, the junction contained 4 bases not matched to a gene. From germline, CDR1 is GTSNPN and CDR2 SVGIG (reference sequence). Here the CDR3 reads CAWRRLAGGGEQYF. The CDR3 region has the DNA TGTGCCTGGAGGAGACTAGCGGGAGGGGGCGAGCAGTACTTC.

This sequence joins TRBV6-4 and TRBJ2-1, with 9 bases identical to TRBD1. In germline, CDR1 is MRHNA, CDR2 SNTAGT. CDR3 length: 14 amino acids. Trimming took 4 bases from V and 4 from J; bases not matched to a gene: 2. The CDR3 region is CASSAGTGYNEQFF. The CDR3 coding sequence is TGTGCCAGCAGTGCCGGGACAGGGTACAATGAGCAGTTCTTC.

The CDR3 here is CASSRRGQQNTEAFF. CDR3 nucleotides: TGTGCCAGCAGTAGGAGAGGACAGCAGAACACTGAAGCTTTCTTT. The V gene is TRBV6-5, the J gene TRBJ1-1; a weak D match, TRBD1 (6 bases). The germline gives CDR1 MNHEY, CDR2 SVGAGI. CDR3 length equals 15 residues. V dropped 5 bases and J dropped 1 base, with 14 bases sitting between them.

This clone has more than one count but fewer than ten. This sequence joins TRBV5-1 and TRBJ2-1, with D hard to call. The CDR3 covers 12 residues. Germline values: CDR1 SGHRS, CDR2 YFSETQ. The V end lost 5 bases, the J end lost 2 bases, and 5 bases lay between the germline ends. The CDR3 region has the DNA TGCGCCAGCAGAGCACCCTACAATGAGCAGTTCTTC. Its translation: CASRAPYNEQFF.

The chain recombines TRBV4-2 with TRBJ2-3; 11 positions match TRBD2. From germline, CDR1 is LGHNA and CDR2 YNFKEQ. This CDR3 is 16 amino acids long. Trimming at V came to 0 bases and at J to 9 bases, leaving 8 bases not matched to a gene. The CDR3 protein is CASSQDRTSGPGTQYF. The CDR3 region has the DNA TGTGCCAGCAGCCAAGACCGGACTAGCGGGCCCGGCACGCAGTATTTT.

The table lists this clone with a count of one. The CDR3 DNA reads TGTGCCAGCAGCCCCCGGGACAAGAACACTGAAGCTTTCTTT. Amino acid sequence: CASSPRDKNTEAFF. This chain connects TRBV6-5 to TRBJ1-1, with D tentatively TRBD1 (6 bases). The CDR3 is 14 amino acids. V gave up 6 bases and J gave up 1 base, with 12 bases separating them. Germline loops: CDR1 MNHEY, CDR2 SVGAGI.

The chain couples TRBV23-1 to TRBJ1-5; 7 bases line up with TRBD1. TRBV23-1 is classed as an ORF, of uncertain function. Trimming cost V 2 bases and J 1 base; bases outside gene matches: 11. CDR3 length: 18 residues. The CDR3 loop reads CASSQHPDRRKSNQPQHF. As DNA, the CDR3 is TGCGCCAGCAGTCAACACCCGGACAGGAGAAAAAGCAATCAGCCCCAGCATTTT.

This rearrangement joins TRBV7-2 to TRBJ1-5; the D gene is possibly TRBD1 (5 bases). The CDR3 runs 15 residues. CDR1 SGHTA and CDR2 FQGNSA come from the germline V gene. V shed 5 bases and J shed 0 bases, with 11 bases lying between them. This chain's CDR3 is CASSRGFGSNQPQHF. The CDR3 DNA reads TGTGCCAGCAGCAGGGGTTTCGGTAGCAATCAGCCCCAGCATTTT.

The chain carries TRBV6-5 and TRBJ1-4; 10 bases line up with TRBD1. The V gene's germline CDR1 is MNHEY and CDR2 SVGAGI. The CDR3 is 14 residues long. V dropped 6 bases and J dropped 5; count of bases not matched to a gene: 3. DNA for the CDR3: TGTGCCAGCAGGACAGGGGGCACCAATGAAAAACTGTTTTTT. Protein sequence: CASRTGGTNEKLFF.

With regard to this clone: The missing conserved phenylalanine or tryptophan at the end of this CDR3 makes a read error likely. It is unclear where the CDR3 begins or ends on the DNA, so no DNA is shown, and the CDR3 is as TCRdb lists it. The CDR3 sequence: CASSNDRGPFI. The chain couples TRBV21-1 to TRBJ2-7; TRBD1 is the table's D call, not checked against the DNA. TRBV21-1 is a pseudogene. The CDR3 has 11 amino acids, counting both end residues.

The chain has TRBV4-2 and TRBJ1-2; 9 nucleotides agree with TRBD1. CDR1 LGHNA and CDR2 YNFKEQ come from the germline V gene. V shed 4 bases, J shed 8 bases, and the junction held 11 bases outside the gene matches. This CDR3 spans 15 amino acids. The CDR3 sequence: CASSRGDRAMSGYTF. DNA for the CDR3: TGTGCCAGCAGCCGAGGGGACAGGGCGATGAGCGGCTACACCTTC.

The rearrangement uses TRBV5-4 and TRBJ2-6; D remains unclear. The CDR3 runs 13 residues. V dropped 4 bases and J dropped 1 base, with 3 bases sitting between them. The germline V gene encodes CDR1 SGHNT and CDR2 YYREEE (reference sequence). CDR3 region: CASSLSGANVLTF. The CDR3 region has the DNA TGTGCCAGCAGCCTTTCTGGGGCCAACGTCCTGACTTTC.

The V call is TRBV7-9, the J call TRBJ2-1, with 8 bases aligning to TRBD1. After removal of 8 bases from V and 7 bases from J, the junction contained 10 bases not matched to a gene. Germline V gene sequence: CDR1 SEHNR, CDR2 FQNEAQ (reference sequence). The CDR3 spans 14 residues. CDR3 sequence (DNA): TGTGCCAGCTCCGGACAGGGTTATGGAAATGAGCAGTTCTTC. As protein: CASSGQGYGNEQFF.

The chain couples TRBV9 to TRBJ1-3; 7 bases are shared with TRBD1. The CDR3 has 15 residues. CDR1 and CDR2 (germline): SGDLS, YYNGEE. Losses at the gene ends were 4 bases for V and 4 bases for J; bases not matched to a gene: 8. The CDR3 region has the DNA TGTGCCAGCAGCCTACAGGGGAGTAGGGGAAACACCATATATTTT. This sequence encodes CASSLQGSRGNTIYF.

The chain uses TRBV2 and TRBJ2-1; 12 bases agree with TRBD2. This CDR3 is 20 amino acids long. With 5 bases clipped from V and 2 bases from J, the junction kept 16 bases outside the gene matches. Germline values: CDR1 SNHLY, CDR2 FYNNEI. CDR3 DNA sequence: TGTGCCAGCAGTCCCGGACTAGCGGGAAGTCGGAGTAGCGCCTACAATGAGCAGTTCTTC. Amino acids: CASSPGLAGSRSSAYNEQFF.

In its sample, this clone was seen once. Here the CDR3 reads CASSVSLVTSGGPSYEQYF. The CDR3 DNA sequence: TGTGCCAGCAGTGTCTCGCTGGTGACTAGCGGGGGCCCTTCCTACGAGCAGTACTTC. V usage is TRBV6-4 and J usage is TRBJ2-7; 12 bases map to TRBD2. After removal of 4 bases from V and 1 base from J, the junction contained 14 bases not matched to a gene. The length of the CDR3 is 19 residues. In germline, CDR1 is MRHNA, CDR2 SNTAGT.

This chain links TRBV18 with TRBJ2-5; D perhaps matches TRBD1 (5 bases). There are 14 residues in the CDR3. Germline V gene data show CDR1 as KGHSH and CDR2 as LQKENI. V shed 2 bases and J shed 2 bases, with 9 bases lying between them. CDR3 in amino acids: CASSPLGQQETQYF. The CDR3 DNA reads TGTGCCAGCTCACCATTGGGGCAACAAGAGACCCAGTACTTC.

The chain combines TRBV19 with TRBJ1-1; a weak D match, TRBD1 (5 bases). Germline assignment: CDR1 LNHDA and CDR2 SQIVND (reference sequence). V was pared by 1 base and J by 3 bases, with 9 bases between. This CDR3 region has 14 residues. The DNA for the CDR3 is TGTGCCAGTAGTATAGGTGGGGGGGACACTGAAGCTTTCTTT. It codes for CASSIGGGDTEAFF.

The chain combines TRBV7-9 with TRBJ2-3; D perhaps matches TRBD2 (6 bases). The ends were cut back, 5 bases at V and 1 base at J, with 16 bases in the middle. Looked up from germline, CDR1 is SEHNR and CDR2 is FQNEAQ (reference sequence). The CDR3 is made up of 16 amino acids. CDR3 in DNA: TGTGCCAGCAGCCCCTCCGGGACTTCTCGCACAGATACGCAGTATTTT. Amino acids: CASSPSGTSRTDTQYF.

The chain recombines TRBV29-1 with TRBJ1-1; D not certain. The CDR3 covers 11 residues. CDR1 is SQVTM and CDR2 is ANQGSEA in the germline V gene. V lost 8 bases, J lost 2 bases, and 9 bases lay in between. CDR3 region: CSLEENTEAFF. The CDR3 coding sequence is TGCAGCCTCGAGGAAAACACTGAAGCTTTCTTT.

This CDR3 reads CASSETQGVGQPQHF. Written as DNA, the CDR3 is TGTGCCAGCAGTGAAACACAGGGTGTAGGTCAGCCCCAGCATTTT. The genes are TRBV2 and TRBJ1-5, with TRBD1 as a possible D gene (6 bases). The germline V gene has CDR1 SNHLY and CDR2 FYNNEI. The CDR3 is made up of 15 amino acids. Trimming stripped 2 bases from V and 6 bases from J, with 14 bases between.